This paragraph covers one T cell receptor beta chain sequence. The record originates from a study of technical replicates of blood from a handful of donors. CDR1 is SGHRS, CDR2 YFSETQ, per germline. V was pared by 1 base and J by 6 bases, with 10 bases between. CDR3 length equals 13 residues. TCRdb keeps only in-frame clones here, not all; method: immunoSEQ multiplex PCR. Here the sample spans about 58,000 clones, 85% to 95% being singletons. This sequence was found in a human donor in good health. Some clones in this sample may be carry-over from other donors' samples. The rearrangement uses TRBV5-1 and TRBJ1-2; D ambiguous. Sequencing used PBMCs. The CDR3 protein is CASSLNAFDGYTF. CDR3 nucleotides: TGCGCCAGCAGCTTGAATGCGTTCGATGGCTACACCTTC.